This is a list of T cell receptor beta chains from one sample in a study of Graves' ophthalmopathy and Graves' hyperthyroidism. TCRdb re-called the multiplex PCR reads through MiXCR, storing one row per CDR3 protein. The sample carries over a million distinct CDR3 sequences, 35% to 40% recorded once. The sample consisted of peripheral blood or thyroid tissue (not recorded which). The receptor source for this set is an adult man with Graves' hyperthyroidism. Both conserved end residues are part of each CDR3. The D gene is left open where the match is weak. Part of the rows lack a size; the others show once, few, many or a class for expanded clones.

J	V	D	size	CDR3	DNA
TRBJ2-5	TRBV5-1	-	-	CASSLAAGLQETQYF	TGCGCCAGCAGCTTGGCGGCAGGACTCCAAGAGACCCAGTACTTC
TRBJ2-7	TRBV29-1	TRBD1	many	CSAPGPGGSEQYF	TGCAGCGCCCCTGGGCCAGGGGGTAGTGAGCAGTACTTC
TRBJ1-1	TRBV4-1	-	-	CASSPLLGLPEAFF	TGCGCCAGCAGCCCCCTCCTAGGTTTACCTGAAGCTTTCTTT
TRBJ1-2	TRBV5-1	TRBD1	many	CASSSSWTGGHGYTF	TGCGCCAGCAGCTCAAGCTGGACAGGGGGCCACGGCTACACCTTC
TRBJ2-2	TRBV6-6	-	many	CASSPATDTGELFF	TGTGCCAGCAGTCCCGCAACCGACACCGGGGAGCTGTTTTTT
TRBJ2-3	TRBV10-3	-	many	CAISDSPFSTDTQYF	TGTGCCATCAGTGACAGCCCCTTTAGCACAGATACGCAGTATTTT
TRBJ1-4	TRBV28	-	few	CASRPGAGREKLFF	TGTGCCAGCAGACCCGGGGCAGGGCGGGAAAAACTGTTTTTT
TRBJ2-7	TRBV7-9	-	many	CASSLDIRRGSYEQYF	TGTGCCAGCAGCTTAGACATCCGCAGGGGTTCCTACGAGCAGTACTTC
TRBJ1-1	TRBV19	-	many	CASRIQGGGLNTEAFF	TGTGCCAGTAGAATACAGGGTGGTGGATTGAACACTGAAGCTTTCTTT
TRBJ1-1	TRBV10-1	-	-	CASSEPDKFMNTEAFF	TGCGCCAGCAGTGAGCCGGACAAATTCATGAACACTGAAGCTTTCTTT
TRBJ2-6	TRBV7-6	TRBD2	many	CASSLVLSGRRSGANVLTF	TGTGCCAGCAGCTTAGTTCTTAGCGGGAGACGCTCTGGGGCCAACGTCCTGACTTTC
TRBJ2-7	TRBV20-1	-	few	CSAISIVTSYEQYF	TGCAGTGCTATATCCATAGTTACTTCCTACGAGCAGTACTTC
TRBJ1-1	TRBV5-1	-	-	CASSLAADSLATEAFF	TGCGCCAGCAGCTTGGCCGCGGACAGTCTTGCCACTGAAGCTTTCTTT
TRBJ2-6	TRBV15	-	-	CATGREGAYVLTF	TGTGCCACCGGCAGGGAGGGGGCCTACGTCCTGACTTTC
TRBJ1-1	TRBV6-2/TRBV6-3	-	-	CASSYSYTEAFF	TGTGCCAGCAGTTACTCGTACACTGAAGCTTTCTTT
TRBJ1-5	TRBV20-1	TRBD1	once	CSATGQASYEHF	TGCAGTGCTACTGGACAGGCAAGCTACGAGCATTTT
TRBJ1-2	TRBV7-9	TRBD1	-	CASSQGGGRGLNYGYTF	TGTGCCAGCAGCCAAGGAGGTGGCAGGGGGCTTAACTATGGCTACACCTTC
TRBJ1-1	TRBV7-2	-	-	CASSASSTRETDLNTEAFF	TGTGCCAGCAGCGCCTCCTCCACCCGGGAGACAGACCTGAACACTGAAGCTTTCTTT
TRBJ2-7	TRBV14	TRBD1	few	CASSARTGSGRNEQYF	TGTGCCAGCAGCGCACGGACAGGGAGCGGCAGGAACGAGCAGTACTTC
TRBJ2-7	TRBV5-1	-	-	CASSHRQNYEQYF	TGCGCCAGCAGCCACAGACAAAACTACGAGCAGTACTTC
TRBJ2-5	TRBV12-3/TRBV12-4	TRBD2	-	CASSLAVPSGGQETQYF	TGTGCCAGCAGTTTAGCAGTTCCTAGCGGGGGGCAAGAGACCCAGTACTTC
TRBJ2-7	TRBV14	TRBD2	-	CASRLAGQSYEQYF	TGTGCCAGCAGACTAGCGGGACAATCCTACGAGCAGTACTTC
TRBJ2-5	TRBV7-9	-	many	CASSLGGQGETQYF	TGTGCCAGCAGCTTAGGGGGCCAAGGGGAGACCCAGTACTTC
TRBJ2-7	TRBV6-2/TRBV6-3	TRBD1	-	CASISGYGTAYEQYF	TGTGCCAGCATCTCAGGATACGGGACAGCGTACGAGCAGTACTTC
TRBJ2-7	TRBV7-2	TRBD2	-	CASSLGTSGEDEQYF	TGTGCCAGCAGCTTAGGGACTAGCGGGGAAGACGAGCAGTACTTC
TRBJ1-5	TRBV6-2/TRBV6-3	TRBD1	-	CASRPKQGARNQPQHF	TGTGCCAGCCGTCCAAAACAGGGGGCACGTAATCAGCCCCAGCATTTT
TRBJ1-4	TRBV5-6	TRBD1	-	CASSATGGGEKLFF	TGTGCCAGCAGCGCGACAGGGGGCGGTGAAAAACTGTTTTTT
TRBJ2-5	TRBV27	-	-	CASSLSRTVAQTQYF	TGTGCCAGCAGTTTATCGAGGACCGTCGCTCAGACCCAGTACTTC
TRBJ1-2	TRBV3-1	TRBD1	-	CASSGDRERGGYTF	TGTGCCAGTTCCGGGGACAGGGAAAGAGGAGGCTACACCTTC
TRBJ2-7	TRBV2	-	few	CASMRLDSYEQYF	TGTGCCAGCATGAGGCTTGACTCCTACGAGCAGTACTTC
TRBJ2-7	TRBV20-1	-	many	CSAISALGPSYEQYF	TGCAGTGCAATTAGCGCCCTGGGCCCCTCCTACGAGCAGTACTTC
TRBJ1-2	TRBV29-1	-	many	CSASEVFQNGYTF	TGCAGCGCTAGTGAAGTTTTTCAGAATGGCTACACCTTC
TRBJ2-7	TRBV10-3	-	-	CAISEYQNEQYF	TGTGCCATCAGTGAGTACCAGAACGAGCAGTACTTC
TRBJ1-2	TRBV6-6	-	many	CASSYSMPAYGYTF	TGTGCCAGCAGTTACTCGATGCCCGCCTATGGCTACACCTTC
TRBJ2-5	TRBV28	-	many	CASSLYSSLETQYF	TGTGCCAGCAGTTTATATTCTAGCCTGGAGACCCAGTACTTC
TRBJ2-5	TRBV29-1	-	-	CSVYPGGQGWDTGTLQETQYF	TGCAGCGTCTACCCCGGAGGGCAGGGATGGGACACCGGGACACTCCAAGAGACCCAGTACTTC
TRBJ2-5	TRBV12-3/TRBV12-4	-	many	CASTLGQIETQYF	TGTGCCAGCACCTTGGGGCAGATAGAGACCCAGTACTTC
TRBJ1-6	TRBV6-1	-	many	CASSEAGVVNSPLHF	TGTGCCAGCAGTGAAGCTGGGGTTGTGAATTCACCCCTCCACTTT
TRBJ1-4	TRBV20-1	TRBD1	-	CSARTGPNEKLFF	TGCAGTGCCAGGACAGGTCCCAATGAAAAACTGTTTTTT
TRBJ2-7	TRBV27	TRBD2	-	CATSLAGAEQYF	TGTGCCACCTCACTAGCGGGAGCCGAGCAGTACTTC
TRBJ2-2	TRBV29-1	-	-	CSLVRAVNTGELFF	TGCAGCTTAGTTCGGGCAGTGAACACCGGGGAGCTGTTTTTT
TRBJ2-7	TRBV20-1	-	many	CSARDALYEQYF	TGCAGTGCTAGAGACGCTTTATACGAGCAGTACTTC
TRBJ2-2	TRBV6-4	TRBD2	few	CASSPGTKNTGELFF	TGTGCCAGCAGCCCCGGGACTAAGAACACCGGGGAGCTGTTTTTT
TRBJ2-5	TRBV6-5	-	few	CASGGDIHQETQYF	TGTGCCAGCGGGGGGGACATACACCAAGAGACCCAGTACTTC
TRBJ2-7	TRBV20-1	-	few	CSASRVVGSYEQYF	TGCAGTGCTAGTAGGGTCGTTGGCTCCTACGAGCAGTACTTC
TRBJ1-2	TRBV13	-	-	CASGKERFGYTF	TGTGCCAGCGGAAAAGAACGGTTTGGCTACACCTTC